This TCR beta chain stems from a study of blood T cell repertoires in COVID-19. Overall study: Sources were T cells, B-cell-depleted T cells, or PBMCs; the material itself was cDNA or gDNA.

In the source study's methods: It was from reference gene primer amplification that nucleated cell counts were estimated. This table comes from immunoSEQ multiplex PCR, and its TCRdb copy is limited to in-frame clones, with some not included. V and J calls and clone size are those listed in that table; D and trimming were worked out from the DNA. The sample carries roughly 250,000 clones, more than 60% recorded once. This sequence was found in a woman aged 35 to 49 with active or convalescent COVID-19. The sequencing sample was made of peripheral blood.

CDR3 protein: CASSFSRSHNNEQFF. The CDR3 DNA reads as TGCGCCAGCAGCTTTTCCCGGAGCCATAACAATGAGCAGTTCTTC. V is TRBV5-1 and J is TRBJ2-1; D not resolved. The CDR3 length is 15 residues. V gave up 2 bases and J gave up 5 bases, with 14 bases separating them. Germline assignment: CDR1 SGHRS and CDR2 YFSETQ.